Shown below are 31 T cell receptor beta chains from a single sample sequenced in a study of CD8+CD57+ T cells in acquired aplastic anemia. Genomic DNA served as template for TCR beta VDJ and CDR3 profiling. TCRdb itself ran the reads through MiXCR, one entry per CDR3 protein. The sample lists more than 150,000 distinct CDR3 sequences; 45% to 60% were seen once. For sequencing, patients were chosen who had shown expansion of CD8+CD57+ cells by flow cytometry. Sequencing input: sorted CD4+, CD8+, or CD8+CD57+ T cells (not recorded which) from PBMCs. The receptors stem from a human donor with aplastic anemia.

In its sample, this clonotype was seen many times. The chain carries TRBV6-5 and TRBJ1-4; 9 bases agree with TRBD1. This CDR3 comprises 14 residues. CDR1 and CDR2 from the germline V gene are MNHEY and SVGAGI. V trimming: 4 bases; J trimming: 8 bases; junction bases outside the gene matches: 5. The CDR3 reads CASSWRDREEKLFF. The DNA for the CDR3 is TGTGCCAGCAGTTGGCGGGACAGGGAAGAAAAACTGTTTTTT.

Concerning this clonotype itself: At one of its ends the junction is not consistent with the germline gene, which may arise from a read error. The chain combines TRBV7-9 with TRBJ2-7; D unresolved. Germline CDR1 and CDR2: SEHNR and FQNEAQ (reference sequence). CDR3 length equals 13 residues. The CDR3 sequence: CASSLESPYEQYF. The DNA of the CDR3 is TGTGCCAGCAGTTTAGAGAGCCCCTACGAGCAGTACTTC.

This clonotype was seen a handful of times. This rearrangement joins TRBV5-1 to TRBJ2-5; no clear D. This CDR3 is built from 13 residues. The V end lost 4 bases, the J end lost 1 base, and 8 bases lay between the germline ends. Germline V lookup: CDR1 SGHRS, CDR2 YFSETQ. CDR3 DNA: TGCGCCAGCAGCATCGACGGCCAAGAGACCCAGTACTTC. Its translation is CASSIDGQETQYF.

The V call is TRBV7-8, the J call TRBJ1-4; weak D call: TRBD1 (6 bases). CDR1 SGHVS and CDR2 FQNEAQ come from the germline V gene. The V gene lost 5 bases and the J gene lost 7 bases, with 17 bases spanning the gap. This CDR3 has 15 amino acids. The CDR3 region is CASSPGEGGGEKLFF. DNA of the CDR3: TGTGCCAGCAGCCCAGGGGAAGGAGGGGGTGAAAAACTGTTTTTT.

The chain links TRBV6-1 to TRBJ1-2; the D is unclear. With 3 bases removed from V and 4 bases from J, the gap between germline ends came to 9 bases. This CDR3 contains 13 residues. CDR1 and CDR2 (germline): MNHNS, SASEGT. CDR3 nucleotide sequence: TGTGCCAGCAGTGATCAGAAGGGCTATGGCTACACCTTC. Translation gives CASSDQKGYGYTF.

In its sample, this clonotype was seen many times. The chain couples TRBV6-1 to TRBJ1-2; D might be TRBD1 (6 bases). Germline CDR1 reads MNHNS; CDR2 reads SASEGT. The CDR3 contains 13 residues. V was cut by 7 bases and J by 2 bases, with 11 bases left in between. For the CDR3, the DNA is TGTGCCAGCACTAGGGGACACAACTATGGCTACACCTTC. Translated, it gives CASTRGHNYGYTF.

There are many counts of this clonotype. V is TRBV12-3 or TRBV12-4 and J is TRBJ1-6, with TRBD1 identical over 7 bases. The length of the CDR3 is 14 residues. Trimming took 6 bases from V and 6 from J; bases not matched to a gene: 5. The CDR3 region is CASRGDSLNSPLHF. The CDR3 DNA sequence: TGTGCCAGCAGGGGGGACAGCCTTAATTCACCCCTCCACTTT.

This clonotype has a count of ten or more. This sequence joins TRBV15 and TRBJ1-5; possibly TRBD1 for D (5 bases). CDR1 LNHNV and CDR2 YYDKDF come from the germline V gene (reference sequence). This CDR3 is 15 amino acids long. V shed 3 bases and J shed 2 bases, with 11 bases lying between them. Here the CDR3 reads CATSRAGEGNQPQHF. DNA for the CDR3: TGTGCCACCAGCAGGGCGGGGGAGGGCAATCAGCCCCAGCATTTT.

The rearrangement joins TRBV29-1 to TRBJ1-3; D call uncertain. Germline CDR1 reads SQVTM; CDR2 reads ANQGSEA. The germline V and J ends were trimmed by 2 bases and 4 bases, with 3 bases remaining between them. CDR3 length: 11 amino acids. The CDR3 region is CSVERGNTIYF. CDR3 nucleotide sequence: TGCAGCGTTGAAAGGGGAAACACCATATATTTT.

The chain couples TRBV29-1 to TRBJ1-1; D is perhaps TRBD1 (6 bases). This CDR3 has 12 amino acids. Trimming took 0 bases from V and 4 from J, leaving 6 bases between them. Germline CDR1 reads SQVTM; CDR2 reads ANQGSEA. The CDR3 sequence: CSVEEGGTEAFF. The CDR3, as DNA: TGCAGCGTTGAAGAAGGGGGCACTGAAGCTTTCTTT. The variable domain in full, completed from reference TRBV29-1 and TRBJ1-1, reads SAVISQKPSRDICQRGTSLTIQCQVDSQVTMMFWYRQQPGQSLTLIATANQGSEATYESGFVIDKFPISRPNLTFSTLTVSNMSPEDSSIYLCSVEEGGTEAFFGQGTRLTVV.

This clonotype was detected only a few times. The CDR3 sequence: CATSEGGELFF. CDR3 nucleotides: TGTGCCACCAGTGAGGGGGGGGAGCTGTTTTTT. V is TRBV24-1 and J is TRBJ2-2; D remains unclear. The CDR3 is 11 residues long. Germline-derived CDR1 and CDR2 are KGHDR and SFDVKD. The V gene lost 4 bases and the J gene lost 8 bases, with 4 bases spanning the gap.

The chain combines TRBV10-3 with TRBJ2-5; either TRBD1 or TRBD2 may supply D (6 bases each). Germline values: CDR1 ENHRY, CDR2 SYGVKD. This CDR3 is 13 amino acids long. Trimming removed 4 bases from V and 4 bases from J, with 10 bases in between. This chain's CDR3 is CAISAPGAETQYF. CDR3 DNA sequence: TGTGCCATCAGTGCACCGGGGGCAGAGACCCAGTACTTC.

This CDR3 reads CASSLGGRGTDTQYF. The DNA for the CDR3 is TGTGCCAGCAGCTTAGGTGGGAGGGGCACAGATACGCAGTATTTT. The rearrangement joins TRBV11-1 to TRBJ2-3, with 7 positions matching TRBD2. The ends lost 1 base at V and 1 base at J; junction bases unmatched: 2. There are 15 residues in the CDR3. The germline CDR1 and CDR2 sequences are SGHAT and FQDESV (reference sequence).

This clonotype was recorded at least ten times. The rearrangement links TRBV9 to TRBJ2-1; D perhaps matches TRBD2 (6 bases). Trimming removed 2 bases from V and 0 bases from J, with 9 bases in between. Per the germline V gene, CDR1 is SGDLS and CDR2 is YYNGEE. The CDR3 covers 15 residues. CDR3 coding DNA: TGTGCCAGCAGCGTCCGGGACTCCTCCTACAATGAGCAGTTCTTC. This encodes CASSVRDSSYNEQFF.

This clonotype turned up a few times. The chain links TRBV15 to TRBJ2-1; D may be TRBD1 or TRBD2 (5 bases each). CDR3 length: 16 residues. The V gene's germline CDR1 is LNHNV and CDR2 YYDKDF (reference sequence). V lost 1 base and J 7 bases, leaving 17 bases between the germline ends. The chain's CDR3 is CATSRASGDGQNEQFF. CDR3 sequence (DNA): TGTGCCACCAGCAGAGCCTCCGGGGACGGCCAAAATGAGCAGTTCTTC.

In its sample, this clonotype was seen once. This chain uses TRBV15 with TRBJ1-4; 9 nucleotides match TRBD1. The CDR3 contains 16 residues. V gave up 5 bases and J gave up 5 bases; unmatched junction bases: 9. Per germline, CDR1 LNHNV and CDR2 YYDKDF (reference sequence). The CDR3 DNA follows: TGTGCCACCAGCGGGCATCCGGGACAGGGCAATGAAAAACTGTTTTTT. It translates to CATSGHPGQGNEKLFF.

V gene TRBV30 combines with J gene TRBJ2-1; TRBD2 agrees at 7 bases. CDR1 is GTSNPN, CDR2 SVGIG, per germline (reference sequence). The length of the CDR3 is 13 residues. V trimming: 0 bases; J trimming: 7 bases; junction bases outside the gene matches: 3. Written as DNA, the CDR3 is TGTGCCTGGAGTGTGGGACTATTAAATGAGCAGTTCTTC. Protein product: CAWSVGLLNEQFF. Complete variable domain (other parts from reference TRBV30 and TRBJ2-1): SQTIHQWPATLVQPVGSPLSLECTVEGTSNPNLYWYRQAAGRGLQLLFYSVGIGQISSEVPQNLSASRPQDRQFILSSKKLLLSDSGFYLCAWSVGLLNEQFFGPGTRLTVL.

This sequence joins TRBV10-3 and TRBJ1-4; D is unclear. The CDR3 has 13 residues. Germline V gene data show CDR1 as ENHRY and CDR2 as SYGVKD. The germline V and J ends were trimmed by 7 bases and 7 bases, with 13 bases remaining between them. CDR3: CAITPKSGEKLFF. As DNA, the CDR3 is TGTGCCATCACCCCGAAGTCAGGTGAAAAACTGTTTTTT.

This clonotype was seen a handful of times. This may be a read error, as it is one base from a much larger clone. V and J are TRBV6-5 and TRBJ2-7, with D unresolved. The CDR3 consists of 14 residues. Germline values: CDR1 MNHEY, CDR2 SVGAGI. DNA for the CDR3: TGTGCCAGCAGTTACGGTGGGGTCTCCCACGAGCAGTACTTC. This sequence encodes CASSYGGVSHEQYF.

The sample holds one count of this clonotype. The rearrangement uses TRBV2 and TRBJ1-6; D gene unclear. This CDR3 spans 16 amino acids. The germline V and J ends were trimmed by 3 bases and 2 bases, with 11 bases remaining between them. CDR1 and CDR2 from the germline V gene are SNHLY and FYNNEI. The CDR3 reads CASSDSVSTYNSPLHF. CDR3 nucleotides: TGTGCCAGCAGTGACAGCGTTAGTACCTATAATTCACCCCTCCACTTT.

The V and J genes are TRBV19 and TRBJ2-1; perhaps TRBD2 as D (7 bases). The germline V gene has CDR1 LNHDA and CDR2 SQIVND (reference sequence). The CDR3 length is 15 residues. V was clipped by 3 bases and J by 4 bases, with 13 bases between them. CDR3 amino acids: CASSMKAGTYNEQFF. The DNA for the CDR3 is TGTGCCAGTAGTATGAAAGCGGGGACATACAATGAGCAGTTCTTC.

About this clonotype: A much larger clone differs from this one at a single base, so this may be a read error. J is TRBJ1-1 and V is TRBV12-3 or TRBV12-4; no definite D call. The CDR3 is made up of 14 amino acids. CDR3 amino acids: CASPPPGPNTEGFF. CDR3 DNA: TGTGCCAGCCCCCCCCCCGGACCGAACACTGAAGGTTTCTTT.

The V and J genes are TRBV29-1 and TRBJ1-2; no firm D call. V was shortened by 0 bases and J by 13 bases, with 9 bases between the two germline ends. This CDR3 contains 10 residues. Germline V gene lookup returns CDR1 SQVTM and CDR2 ANQGSEA. The DNA for the CDR3 is TGCAGCGTTGAAGAAGGGTCACGCACCTTC. Its protein product is CSVEEGSRTF.

A note on this clonotype: A junction boundary mismatches the germline segment, possibly from a read error. This chain uses TRBV10-3 with TRBJ2-7, with 13 bases fitting TRBD2. The CDR3 consists of 16 residues. The germline V gene encodes CDR1 ENHRY and CDR2 SYGVKD. The CDR3 bases are TGTGCCACTCATGGGACTAGCGGGGATAAAACCTACGAGCAGTGCTTC. It yields the protein CATHGTSGDKTYEQCF.

The table lists this clonotype with a few counts. This rearrangement joins TRBV10-3 to TRBJ2-4; D gene uncertain. Trimming cost V 5 bases and J 8 bases, with 10 bases left between them. This CDR3 is built from 12 residues. Germline loops: CDR1 ENHRY, CDR2 SYGVKD. The CDR3 sequence is CAISTARDIQYF. As DNA, the CDR3 is TGTGCCATCAGTACTGCGAGAGACATTCAGTACTTC.

This clonotype has ten or more counts. The chain couples TRBV6-1 to TRBJ1-6; D possibly corresponds to TRBD1 (6 bases). CDR1 MNHNS and CDR2 SASEGT come from the germline V gene. Trimming left V 2 bases short and J 9 bases short, with 14 bases between. The CDR3 spans 15 residues. The CDR3 is CASSEKRGAVSPLHF. As DNA, the CDR3 is TGTGCCAGCAGTGAAAAGCGGGGGGCGGTTTCACCCCTCCACTTT.

V and J are TRBV24-1 and TRBJ2-6, with TRBD1 matching 12 bases. There are 17 residues in the CDR3. Germline trimming cut 6 bases from V and 4 bases from J; bases unmatched to any gene: 6. The germline V gene encodes CDR1 KGHDR and CDR2 SFDVKD. The DNA for the CDR3 is TGTGCCACCAGTCCGGGACAGGGGGCGTACGGGGCCAACGTCCTGACTTTC. It translates to CATSPGQGAYGANVLTF.

The chain couples TRBV7-6 to TRBJ2-7; the match to TRBD1 covers 10 bases. CDR3 length equals 16 residues. Trimming removed 5 bases from V and 2 bases from J; junction bases left unmatched: 9. Germline lookup yields CDR1 SGHVS and CDR2 FNYEAQ. The CDR3 here is CASSPGPGTGAYEQYF. Here the CDR3 DNA reads TGTGCCAGCAGCCCCGGCCCGGGGACAGGGGCCTACGAGCAGTACTTC.

V and J are TRBV30 and TRBJ1-1; 9 bases are shared with TRBD1. Unmatched junction bases numbered 6, after V lost 2 bases and J lost 5 bases. Germline values: CDR1 GTSNPN, CDR2 SVGIG (reference sequence). The CDR3 spans 14 residues. The CDR3: CAWSKGTGWTEAFF. DNA for the CDR3: TGTGCCTGGAGTAAAGGGACAGGGTGGACTGAAGCTTTCTTT.

The chain joins TRBV19 to TRBJ2-1; TRBD1 matches 7 bases. CDR1 is LNHDA, CDR2 SQIVND, per germline (reference sequence). With 9 bases clipped from V and 3 bases from J, the junction kept 5 bases outside the gene matches. This CDR3 region has 13 residues. CDR3 amino acids: CASRQGFYNEQFF. CDR3 coding DNA: TGTGCCAGCAGACAGGGATTCTACAATGAGCAGTTCTTC.

The chain carries TRBV29-1 and TRBJ1-2; D possibly corresponds to TRBD1 (5 bases). Per the germline V gene, CDR1 is SQVTM and CDR2 is ANQGSEA. V lost 6 bases and J 6 bases, leaving 11 bases between the germline ends. The CDR3 covers 11 residues. The CDR3 sequence: CSVGTGDGYTF. CDR3 in DNA: TGCAGCGTGGGGACGGGGGATGGCTACACCTTC.